The clone carrying this TCR beta chain qualifies as medium-sized. A library prepared for alpha chains yielded this beta chain as an off-target read; its size is of little meaning. In TCRdb, the 5' RACE reads were re-called with MiXCR into one record per CDR3 protein. The table includes nearly 10,000 distinct CDR3 sequences, 3.9% detected once. The CDR3 loop spans 13 amino acids. CDR1 SQVTM and CDR2 ANQGSEA come from the germline V gene. V was pared by 7 bases and J by 2 bases, with 7 bases of the junction left unmatched. This specimen comes from a study of spatial heterogeneity in lung cancer. The sample's time point: blood taken at disease recurrence. Unsorted whole RNA from tumor, nontumor lung or frozen PBMC underwent sequencing.

The TCR comes from a female donor with early-stage non-small cell lung cancer. Specimen: PBMCs, collected at recurrence. V and J are TRBV29-1 and TRBJ1-1, with 7 bases lining up with TRBD1. The DNA of the CDR3 is TGCAGCGCCGCACAGGGGACTAACACTGAAGCTTTCTTT. Its translation: CSAAQGTNTEAFF.